The clone carrying this TCR beta chain was observed once. The antigen is not known. The treatment here: 15 to 20 received Ad26.COV2.S at low or high dose, single or two shots; several received placebo; per-sample allocation not given. Specimen acquisition occurred on day 63 following the initial vaccine or placebo injection. The trim removed 1 base at V and 7 bases at J, leaving 9 bases unmatched. In germline, CDR1 is LGHNA, CDR2 YSLEER. CDR3 length equals 15 residues. The data are from a study of Ad26.COV2.S vaccination and SARS-CoV-2 variants. Background on the study: Each vaccinee took Ad26.COV2.S intramuscularly, once or twice 56 days apart. Study-wide points: Those who received vaccine or placebo ended up with similar non-spike TCR breadth. Substantial breadth was reported for post-vaccination spike-specific CD8+ and CD4+ T cells.

Profiling relied on immunoSEQ multiplex PCR, and the TCRdb table lists in-frame clones only, not all of them. The sample carries about 350,000 clones, around 89% recorded once. The sequence came from a person between 18 and 60 years old who received the Ad26.COV2.S COVID-19 vaccine or a placebo. This specimen was peripheral blood, taken in a trial of Ad26.COV2.S vaccine versus placebo. The chain couples TRBV4-3 to TRBJ1-1; TRBD1 agrees at 7 bases. The CDR3: CASSQVRQGSSEAFF. In nucleotides, the CDR3 is TGCGCCAGCAGCCAAGTCCGACAGGGATCGAGTGAAGCTTTCTTT.